Presented here are 20 T cell receptor beta chains from one specimen sequenced in a study of read filtering for tumor transcriptome and immune sequencing. From around 0.4 ug of RNA, a library with molecular barcoded alpha/delta and beta/gamma adaptors was made. In TCRdb, the reads were re-called with MiXCR into one record per CDR3 protein. The table includes roughly 59,000 distinct CDR3 sequences, approximately 18% detected once. Sequenced sample: a population of CD138-negative cells sorted from bone marrow. These receptors were taken from a donor aged 40 or over with multiple myeloma.

This clonotype was observed many times. This sequence joins TRBV5-1 and TRBJ2-2; the match to TRBD2 covers 9 bases. V gave up 0 bases and J gave up 6 bases; unmatched junction bases: 9. CDR3 size: 17 residues. CDR1 is SGHRS, CDR2 YFSETQ, per germline. Written as DNA, the CDR3 is TGCGCCAGCAGCTTGGCCGGAATAGCGGGAGTCCCCGGGGAGCTGTTTTTT. It translates to CASSLAGIAGVPGELFF.

This clonotype was seen at least ten times. The genes are TRBV28 and TRBJ2-6; 12 nucleotides align to TRBD2. Per the germline V gene, CDR1 is MDHEN and CDR2 is SYDVKM. CDR3 length: 18 residues. The trim removed 6 bases at V and 4 bases at J, leaving 10 bases unmatched. The DNA for the CDR3 is TGTGCCAGCAGGCCGGGACTAGCGGGTCTTCCAGGGGCCAACGTCCTGACTTTC. Its translation is CASRPGLAGLPGANVLTF.

This clonotype was picked up many times. The chain combines TRBV29-1 with TRBJ2-7; possible D gene TRBD1, 6 bases. CDR3 length: 12 amino acids. V was trimmed by 6 bases and J by 2 bases, leaving 11 bases between them. Germline V lookup: CDR1 SQVTM, CDR2 ANQGSEA. For the CDR3, the DNA is TGCAGCGTAAGGGACAACACCTACGAGCAGTACTTC. Its translation is CSVRDNTYEQYF.

This clonotype occurred many times. The V call is TRBV2, the J call TRBJ1-1; D not resolved. Deletions cut 3 bases from V and 1 base from J, with 12 bases between. CDR1 SNHLY and CDR2 FYNNEI come from the germline V gene. The CDR3 contains 15 residues. CDR3 sequence: CASSDVRYPNTEAFF. In nucleotides, the CDR3 is TGTGCCAGCAGTGACGTACGGTACCCGAACACTGAAGCTTTCTTT.

This clonotype has ten or more counts. The rearrangement uses TRBV2 and TRBJ2-2, with 9 bases that match TRBD1. V shed 6 bases, J shed 7 bases, and the junction held 9 bases outside the gene matches. The germline CDR1 and CDR2 sequences are SNHLY and FYNNEI. CDR3 length equals 15 residues. DNA of the CDR3: TGTGCCAGCAGCTTCGGGACAGGGCAATTCGGGGAGCTGTTTTTT. Amino acid sequence: CASSFGTGQFGELFF.

This clonotype came up many times. The rearrangement uses TRBV7-2 and TRBJ1-5; D remains unclear. Trimming stripped 5 bases from V and 6 bases from J, with 17 bases between. The germline CDR1 and CDR2 sequences are SGHTA and FQGNSA. CDR3 length: 15 residues. CDR3 loop: CASSPSHSGFQPQHF. The CDR3 nucleotides read TGTGCCAGCAGCCCCTCTCACTCGGGGTTTCAGCCCCAGCATTTT.

This clonotype was detected ten times or more. V usage is TRBV6-2 or TRBV6-3 and J usage is TRBJ2-2; 10 nucleotides line up with TRBD2. Per germline, CDR1 MNHEY and CDR2 SVGEGT. The ends lost 2 bases at V and 7 bases at J; junction bases unmatched: 7. This CDR3 spans 16 amino acids. This CDR3 reads CASSYSPSGRGGELFF. In DNA, the CDR3 is TGTGCCAGCAGTTACAGTCCTAGCGGGAGAGGCGGGGAGCTGTTTTTT.

This chain links TRBV29-1 with TRBJ2-7; D is possibly TRBD2 (5 bases). The CDR3 totals 13 residues. Per germline, CDR1 SQVTM and CDR2 ANQGSEA. Trimming took 6 bases from V and 7 from J, leaving 19 bases between them. The CDR3 coding sequence is TGCAGCGTCCGTCAGGCTAACCGCGGGGAGCAGTACTTC. Translation gives CSVRQANRGEQYF.

Within the sample, this clonotype is medium-sized (0.01 to 0.1%). The rearrangement joins TRBV6-2 or TRBV6-3 to TRBJ2-1; 12 bases align to TRBD2. The V and J ends lost 7 bases and 4 bases, in that order; junction bases with no gene match: 5. The CDR3 runs to 15 residues. Germline V gene sequence: CDR1 MNHEY, CDR2 SVGEGT. The DNA for the CDR3 is TGTGCCAGCATCCCGGGACTAGCGGGTTACAATGAGCAGTTCTTC. Protein: CASIPGLAGYNEQFF.

This clonotype has just a few counts. The chain uses TRBV19 and TRBJ2-7; the D gene could be TRBD1 or TRBD2 (6 bases each). Trimming removed 3 bases at V and 3 bases at J, with 15 bases between. Germline V CDR1 and CDR2: LNHDA, SQIVND (reference sequence). The CDR3 totals 15 residues. CDR3 protein: CASSISQGTFYEQYF. In DNA, the CDR3 is TGTGCCAGTAGTATTTCGCAGGGGACTTTCTACGAGCAGTACTTC.

J is TRBJ2-4 and V is TRBV13; D is unclear. Germline CDR1 is PRHDT and CDR2 is FYEKMQ (reference sequence). The CDR3 length is 14 residues. Trimming removed 1 base from V and 10 bases from J, with 14 bases in between. The CDR3: CASSLANNPGIQYF. Written as DNA, the CDR3 is TGTGCCAGCAGCTTAGCCAACAACCCCGGTATTCAGTACTTC.

This clonotype occurred many times. The chain employs TRBV20-1 and TRBJ2-3; D call uncertain. Germline V gene data show CDR1 as DFQATT and CDR2 as SNEGSKA (reference sequence). Trimming stripped 0 bases from V and 1 base from J, with 11 bases between. The CDR3 has 15 residues. Here the CDR3 reads CSARDGGEGTDTQYF. CDR3 DNA: TGCAGTGCTAGAGATGGCGGAGAAGGCACAGATACGCAGTATTTT.

The V call is TRBV20-1, the J call TRBJ2-2; D gene ambiguous. CDR3 length: 14 amino acids. The V gene's germline CDR1 is DFQATT and CDR2 SNEGSKA (reference sequence). V was shortened by 6 bases and J by 0 bases, with 11 bases between the two germline ends. Here the CDR3 DNA reads TGCAGTGCCATAGGAGTCGCGAACACCGGGGAGCTGTTTTTT. Amino acids: CSAIGVANTGELFF.

At least ten counts were recorded for this clonotype. The chain recombines TRBV30 with TRBJ2-1; 13 bases line up with TRBD2. The germline gives CDR1 GTSNPN, CDR2 SVGIG (reference sequence). J gave up 7 bases and V 8 bases, and 8 bases lay outside the gene matches. The CDR3 has 14 residues. As DNA, the CDR3 is TGTGCCCGAAGGACTAGCGGGAGTAAAAATGAGCAGTTCTTC. It is translated as CARRTSGSKNEQFF. Drawing the rest from reference TRBV30 and TRBJ2-1, the complete variable domain is SQTIHQWPATLVQPVGSPLSLECTVEGTSNPNLYWYRQAAGRGLQLLFYSVGIGQISSEVPQNLSASRPQDRQFILSSKKLLLSDSGFYLCARRTSGSKNEQFFGPGTRLTVL.

This clonotype was picked up many times. J is TRBJ2-1 and V is TRBV5-1; 9 bases align to TRBD1. The CDR3 length is 16 residues. Trimming removed 0 bases from V and 4 bases from J; junction bases left unmatched: 5. Germline V gene lookup returns CDR1 SGHRS and CDR2 YFSETQ. This CDR3 is CASSLEFGTGYNEQFF. The CDR3 region has the DNA TGCGCCAGCAGCTTGGAATTCGGGACAGGGTACAATGAGCAGTTCTTC. Together with reference TRBV5-1 and TRBJ2-1, the CDR3 gives the full variable domain: KAGVTQTPRYLIKTRGQQVTLSCSPISGHRSVSWYQQTPGQGLQFLFEYFSETQRNKGNFPGRFSGRQFSNSRSEMNVSTLELGDSALYLCASSLEFGTGYNEQFFGPGTRLTVL.

This clonotype showed up just once. V gene TRBV10-3 combines with J gene TRBJ2-3, with TRBD1 identical over 7 bases. The CDR3 extends over 14 amino acids. The trim removed 8 bases at V and 3 bases at J, leaving 8 bases unmatched. Germline V gene sequence: CDR1 ENHRY, CDR2 SYGVKD. CDR3 DNA sequence: TGTGCCATCTCGAGGGGGCTTAGAACAGATACGCAGTATTTT. Protein: CAISRGLRTDTQYF.

Ten or more counts support this clonotype. The chain combines TRBV6-5 with TRBJ2-3; 9 bases fit TRBD1. CDR3 size: 14 residues. CDR1 and CDR2 (germline): MNHEY, SVGAGI. V was clipped by 6 bases and J by 6 bases; unmatched bases: 7. CDR3 sequence reads: CASRIDRGRDTQYF. CDR3 DNA sequence: TGTGCCAGCAGGATAGACAGGGGGAGGGATACGCAGTATTTT.

This clonotype is medium-sized. This chain links TRBV29-1 with TRBJ2-1; 7 bases line up with TRBD2. Unmatched junction bases numbered 11, after V lost 3 bases and J lost 6 bases. The CDR3 sequence is 15 residues long. The germline gives CDR1 SQVTM, CDR2 ANQGSEA. The CDR3 is CSVERGSGGSNEQFF. CDR3 nucleotides: TGCAGCGTTGAGAGGGGATCGGGAGGATCCAATGAGCAGTTCTTC.

This clonotype showed up many times. Here the CDR3 DNA reads TGCAGTGCTAGAGATTCCCAGCTAAGCTCCTACAATGAGCAGTTCTTC. Its translation: CSARDSQLSSYNEQFF. V is TRBV20-1 and J is TRBJ2-1; the D is unclear. This CDR3 spans 16 amino acids. Germline CDR1 reads DFQATT; CDR2 reads SNEGSKA (reference sequence). The V end was cut by 0 bases, the J end by 0 bases, with 12 bases between.

This clonotype was seen repeatedly, ten times or more. The rearrangement joins TRBV6-2 or TRBV6-3 to TRBJ1-1, with D unresolved. V lost 4 bases to trimming and J lost 1 base, with 10 bases between them. The CDR3 spans 14 residues. Germline V CDR1 and CDR2: MNHEY, SVGEGT. CDR3 in amino acids: CASSSLSTNTEAFF. CDR3 sequence (DNA): TGTGCCAGCAGTTCCTTATCGACGAACACTGAAGCTTTCTTT.